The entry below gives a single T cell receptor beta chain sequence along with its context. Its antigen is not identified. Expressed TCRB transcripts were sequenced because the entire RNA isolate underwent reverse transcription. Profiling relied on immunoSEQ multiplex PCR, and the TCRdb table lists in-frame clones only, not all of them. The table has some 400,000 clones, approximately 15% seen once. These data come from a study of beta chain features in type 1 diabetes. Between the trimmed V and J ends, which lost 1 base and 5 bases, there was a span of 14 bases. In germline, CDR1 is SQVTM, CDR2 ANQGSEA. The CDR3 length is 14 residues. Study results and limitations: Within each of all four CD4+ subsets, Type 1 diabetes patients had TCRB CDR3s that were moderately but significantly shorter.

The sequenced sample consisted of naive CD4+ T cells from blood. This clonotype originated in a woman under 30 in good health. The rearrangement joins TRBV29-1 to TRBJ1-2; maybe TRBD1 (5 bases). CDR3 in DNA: TGCAGCGTTGAAGTGGGCAGGGAATGGTATGGCTACACCTTC. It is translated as CSVEVGREWYGYTF.